Below are 25 T cell receptor beta chains sequenced from a single sample in a study of cytomegalovirus exposure and HLA in healthy donors. PCR used 60 Vbeta primers and 13 Jbeta primers. TCRdb's table, derived via immunoSEQ multiplex PCR, lists solely in-frame clones and lacks some. Recorded for this sample: 85,000 or so clones. The sequencing input was PBMCs. The receptors were sampled from a woman aged 25 to 39 in good health and CMV-seronegative.

The rearrangement uses TRBV6-5 and TRBJ2-3; D is possibly TRBD2 (6 bases). This CDR3 spans 14 amino acids. Trimming left V 5 bases short and J 2 bases short, with 11 bases between. CDR1 is MNHEY and CDR2 is SVGAGI in the germline V gene. CDR3 bases: TGTGCCAGCAGTAGGGACTTTTTCACAGATACGCAGTATTTT. Amino acid sequence: CASSRDFFTDTQYF.

This chain links TRBV30 with TRBJ2-7; 8 nucleotides align to TRBD2. With V trimmed by 5 bases and J by 2 bases, 2 bases remained unmatched. The CDR3 runs to 12 residues. CDR1 and CDR2 from the germline V gene are GTSNPN and SVGIG (reference sequence). This CDR3 is CAWGSGTYEQYF. In nucleotides, the CDR3 is TGTGCCTGGGGTAGCGGGACCTACGAGCAGTACTTC.

The rearrangement links TRBV5-1 to TRBJ2-3; D is uncertain. Germline V gene data show CDR1 as SGHRS and CDR2 as YFSETQ. The CDR3 is 16 residues long. The V gene lost 4 bases and the J gene lost 3 bases, with 18 bases spanning the gap. The DNA of the CDR3 is TGCGCCAGCAGCCCCGACACGGCAGGTGGGACAGATACGCAGTATTTT. It codes for CASSPDTAGGTDTQYF.

The V and J genes are TRBV29-1 and TRBJ2-5, with TRBD2 matching over 8 bases. From germline, CDR1 is SQVTM and CDR2 ANQGSEA. The CDR3 has 13 residues. V was clipped by 7 bases and J by 4 bases; unmatched bases: 8. The CDR3 sequence: CSGRGGVGETQYF. The CDR3 DNA follows: TGCAGCGGACGGGGGGGGGTAGGAGAGACCCAGTACTTC.

This chain links TRBV7-9 with TRBJ1-2; 7 bases fit TRBD1. Germline V gene data show CDR1 as SEHNR and CDR2 as FQNEAQ (reference sequence). Trimming removed 1 base from V and 2 bases from J; junction bases left unmatched: 4. CDR3 size: 15 residues. CDR3: CASSLDGTANYGYTF. The CDR3 nucleotides are TGTGCCAGCAGCTTAGACGGGACAGCCAACTATGGCTACACCTTC.

The chain links TRBV5-1 to TRBJ2-7; possible D gene TRBD2, 5 bases. The CDR3 is 15 residues long. The ends were cut back, 5 bases at V and 0 bases at J, with 15 bases in the middle. Germline V lookup: CDR1 SGHRS, CDR2 YFSETQ. The CDR3 DNA is TGCGCCAGCAGGGGAGCCCTGGAGAGCTCCTACGAGCAGTACTTC. This translates into CASRGALESSYEQYF.

The V call is TRBV18, the J call TRBJ2-7; possible D gene TRBD1, 6 bases. With 3 bases removed from V and 7 bases from J, the gap between germline ends came to 22 bases. The length of the CDR3 is 16 residues. Germline V lookup: CDR1 KGHSH, CDR2 LQKENI. In nucleotides, the CDR3 is TGTGCCAGCTCACCGATACCCCGGGACATGCACCTAGAGCAGTACTTC. It encodes CASSPIPRDMHLEQYF.

This chain joins TRBV4-1 and TRBJ2-1, with 8 bases identical to TRBD2. With 4 bases clipped from V and 9 bases from J, the junction kept 8 bases outside the gene matches. The CDR3 spans 14 residues. Germline V gene lookup returns CDR1 MGHRA and CDR2 YSYEKL. The CDR3 DNA reads as TGCGCCAGCAGCCGAGCGGGGGCGGGGTTTGAGCAGTTCTTC. It encodes CASSRAGAGFEQFF.

This chain links TRBV5-4 with TRBJ2-5; D perhaps matches TRBD2 (8 bases). V gave up 0 bases and J gave up 9 bases, with 18 bases separating them. Germline loops: CDR1 SGHNT, CDR2 YYREEE (reference sequence). CDR3 size: 15 residues. This CDR3 is CASSLDGTAGDAQYF. Written as DNA, the CDR3 is TGTGCCAGCAGCTTGGATGGGACAGCGGGAGACGCCCAGTACTTC.

The chain combines TRBV6-5 with TRBJ1-2; TRBD1 matches at 8 bases. Trimming removed 0 bases from V and 8 bases from J; junction bases left unmatched: 11. This CDR3 has 16 amino acids. Germline V gene lookup returns CDR1 MNHEY and CDR2 SVGAGI. The CDR3 DNA follows: TGTGCCAGCAGTTACTCCCAGGGGGCCACAAGTATCGGCTACACCTTC. Residues: CASSYSQGATSIGYTF.

This sequence joins TRBV2 and TRBJ1-4, with no clear D. V lost 4 bases and J 13 bases, leaving 16 bases between the germline ends. Germline CDR1 and CDR2: SNHLY and FYNNEI. This CDR3 has 13 residues. As DNA, the CDR3 is TGTGCCAGCAGTGTCCAGGAACCTCTGGGACTGTTTTTT. Translated, it gives CASSVQEPLGLFF.

The chain joins TRBV30 to TRBJ1-2, with TRBD1 as a possible D gene (6 bases). The germline V gene has CDR1 GTSNPN and CDR2 SVGIG (reference sequence). V shed 1 base and J shed 5 bases, with 17 bases lying between them. The length of the CDR3 is 15 residues. This CDR3 is CAWSGGAGGLYGYTF. CDR3 sequence (DNA): TGTGCCTGGAGTGGCGGTGCGGGGGGCCTTTATGGCTACACCTTC.

The chain links TRBV6-5 to TRBJ1-1; possible D gene TRBD1, 5 bases. Trimming took off 6 bases at V and 1 base at J, with 9 bases between the two ends. Germline CDR1 reads MNHEY; CDR2 reads SVGAGI. CDR3 length: 13 residues. The CDR3 region is CASRARENTEAFF. CDR3 nucleotide sequence: TGTGCCAGCAGGGCCAGGGAGAACACTGAAGCTTTCTTT.

The chain joins TRBV19 to TRBJ2-3; D perhaps matches TRBD2 (6 bases). Between the trimmed V and J ends, which lost 3 bases and 7 bases, there was a span of 14 bases. This CDR3 comprises 14 residues. CDR1 is LNHDA, CDR2 SQIVND, per germline (reference sequence). The CDR3 region has the DNA TGTGCCAGTAGTATGGAGGGGTCTCCGTATACGCAGTATTTT. Its protein product is CASSMEGSPYTQYF.

This rearrangement joins TRBV29-1 to TRBJ1-2; tentative D call: TRBD1 (5 bases). CDR1 SQVTM and CDR2 ANQGSEA come from the germline V gene. Trimming pared 4 bases from V and 6 bases from J, leaving 18 bases between. CDR3 size: 14 residues. CDR3 loop: CSVVPRTGSDGYTF. CDR3 DNA: TGCAGCGTTGTTCCCCGAACAGGTTCAGATGGCTACACCTTC.

The J gene is TRBJ2-3, the V gene TRBV7-9; 9 positions agree with TRBD2. The CDR3 runs to 15 residues. Germline values: CDR1 SEHNR, CDR2 FQNEAQ (reference sequence). The J segment lost 2 bases and the V segment lost 2 bases, leaving 2 bases of the junction unmatched. CDR3 in amino acids: CASSLIAGDTDTQYF. CDR3 nucleotide sequence: TGTGCCAGCAGCTTAATAGCGGGAGACACAGATACGCAGTATTTT.

The J gene is TRBJ2-7, the V gene TRBV5-6, with 8 positions matching TRBD2. The CDR3 is 14 residues long. V lost 2 bases and J lost 6; bases outside the gene matches: 7. Germline lookup yields CDR1 SGHDT and CDR2 YYEEEE. CDR3 amino acids: CASSFPGLGTEQYF. The CDR3 DNA follows: TGTGCCAGCAGCTTCCCGGGACTAGGAACCGAGCAGTACTTC.

The V call is TRBV30, the J call TRBJ2-7, with TRBD1 matching 9 bases. The CDR3 covers 13 residues. Unmatched junction bases numbered 12, after V lost 8 bases and J lost 7 bases. The germline gives CDR1 GTSNPN, CDR2 SVGIG (reference sequence). Written as DNA, the CDR3 is TGTGCCCTCTACCGGGACAGGGATAGGGAGCAGTACTTC. Protein: CALYRDRDREQYF.

The chain joins TRBV7-2 to TRBJ1-1, with D perhaps matching TRBD1 (5 bases). Germline CDR1 SGHTA, CDR2 FQGNSA. Deletions cut 7 bases from V and 1 base from J, with 13 bases between. The CDR3 length is 14 residues. CDR3 sequence reads: CASTLGHQNTEAFF. The CDR3 nucleotides are TGTGCCAGCACCTTGGGGCACCAGAACACTGAAGCTTTCTTT.

As concerns this clone: Germline and junction disagree at one end, which may indicate a read error. The genes are TRBV6-5 and TRBJ2-1; D remains unclear. The V gene's germline CDR1 is MNHEY and CDR2 SVGAGI. The CDR3 sequence is 15 residues long. DNA for the CDR3: TGTGCCAGCAGCCCAAGCTTAAGCTCCGACAATGAGCAGTTCTTC. Translating it yields CASSPSLSSDNEQFF.

The genes are TRBV4-2 and TRBJ2-2, with D possibly being TRBD1 (5 bases). Between the trimmed V and J ends, which lost 0 bases and 5 bases, there was a span of 10 bases. The CDR3 extends over 15 amino acids. In germline, CDR1 is LGHNA, CDR2 YNFKEQ. The CDR3: CASSQDEGATGELFF. In DNA form, the CDR3 reads TGTGCCAGCAGCCAAGATGAAGGGGCTACCGGGGAGCTGTTTTTT.

J is TRBJ1-3 and V is TRBV30, with TRBD1 matching 9 bases. V lost 4 bases to trimming and J lost 1 base; unmatched junction nucleotides: 14. The CDR3 consists of 18 residues. Looked up from germline, CDR1 is GTSNPN and CDR2 is SVGIG (reference sequence). Here the CDR3 reads CAWTRDRAPVESGNTIYF. DNA of the CDR3: TGTGCCTGGACGCGGGACAGGGCGCCGGTTGAGTCTGGAAACACCATATATTTT.

The V call is TRBV18, the J call TRBJ1-1; D is ambiguous. CDR1 and CDR2 from the germline V gene are KGHSH and LQKENI. The CDR3 extends over 13 amino acids. The V and J ends lost 4 bases and 4 bases respectively, with 10 bases between them. The CDR3 nucleotides are TGTGCCAGCTCACGAGACTCCGGCACTGAAGCTTTCTTT. Its translation: CASSRDSGTEAFF.

The chain couples TRBV6-5 to TRBJ2-7, with 14 bases lining up with TRBD2. Germline-derived CDR1 and CDR2 are MNHEY and SVGAGI. V shed 7 bases, J shed 4 bases, and the junction held 3 bases outside the gene matches. The length of the CDR3 is 14 residues. For the CDR3, the DNA is TGTGCCAGCAAGACTAGCGGGAGGGCTTACGAGCAGTACTTC. It codes for CASKTSGRAYEQYF.

The V call is TRBV29-1, the J call TRBJ2-7; tentatively, D is TRBD1 (6 bases). Germline loops: CDR1 SQVTM, CDR2 ANQGSEA. The CDR3 loop spans 13 amino acids. The V gene lost 3 bases and the J gene lost 6 bases, with 15 bases spanning the gap. CDR3 DNA: TGCAGCGTTGAGACAGGACTTGGGGGCGAGCAGTACTTC. As protein: CSVETGLGGEQYF.